These T cell receptor beta chains were read from a single sample in a study of blood T cell repertoires in COVID-19. Sequencing used immunoSEQ multiplex PCR; TCRdb keeps in-frame clones, though not all of them. The table shows around 100,000 clones, with around 87% occurring only once. The sequenced sample consisted of peripheral blood. The receptors derive from a human donor in a cohort sampled during active COVID-19. Both conserved end residues are part of each CDR3. D genes are given only for firm matches. Clone size, where shown, is once, few, many, or a class for clones that have expanded.

v_gene,j_gene,d_gene,abundance,CDR3aa,CDR3nt
TRBV7-2,TRBJ2-5,TRBD2,NA,CASSLGPSGSKSETQYF,TGTGCCAGCAGCTTGGGACCTAGCGGGAGTAAGAGTGAGACCCAGTACTTC
TRBV4-3,TRBJ1-6,TRBD1,NA,CASSQATGDHSPLHF,TGCGCCAGCAGCCAAGCCACAGGGGATCATTCACCCCTCCACTTT
TRBV4-3,TRBJ2-5,NA,NA,CASSQEKGETQYF,TGCGCCAGCAGCCAAGAAAAGGGGGAGACCCAGTACTTC
TRBV6-5,TRBJ1-2,NA,NA,CASSYGQGSYGYTF,TGTGCCAGCAGTTATGGTCAGGGAAGCTATGGCTACACCTTC
TRBV15,TRBJ2-7,NA,NA,CATSSQRTQSYEQYF,TGTGCCACCAGCAGCCAAAGGACTCAATCATACGAGCAGTACTTC
TRBV29-1,TRBJ2-5,TRBD2,NA,CSVGAGGWTSGTRETQYF,TGCAGCGTTGGGGCAGGGGGGTGGACTAGCGGGACCCGGGAGACCCAGTACTTC
TRBV4-2,TRBJ2-1,NA,NA,CASSQAGGLAAISYNEQFF,TGTGCCAGCAGCCAAGCCGGGGGGCTAGCGGCGATCTCCTACAATGAGCAGTTCTTC
TRBV4-3,TRBJ2-7,TRBD1,NA,CASSQAGQGYEQYF,TGCGCCAGCAGCCAAGCGGGACAGGGGTACGAGCAGTACTTC
TRBV7-3,TRBJ1-1,NA,NA,CASSAGTTEAFF,TGTGCCAGCAGCGCCGGGACAACTGAAGCTTTCTTT
TRBV9,TRBJ1-3,NA,NA,CASSVTQGPTGNTIYF,TGTGCCAGCAGCGTGACACAGGGTCCAACGGGAAACACCATATATTTT
TRBV4-3,TRBJ2-7,TRBD2,once,CASSQGTSGFPVSYEQYF,TGCGCCAGCAGCCAGGGGACTAGCGGGTTCCCGGTCTCCTACGAGCAGTACTTC
TRBV5-1,TRBJ2-5,TRBD1,NA,CASSVGTGEETQYF,TGCGCCAGCAGCGTAGGGACAGGGGAAGAGACCCAGTACTTC
TRBV5-3,TRBJ2-7,NA,few,CARSLYPPGIYSYEQYF,TGTGCCAGAAGCCTATACCCTCCAGGGATTTACTCCTACGAGCAGTACTTC
TRBV19,TRBJ1-5,NA,few,CASGQNSNQPQHF,TGTGCCAGCGGACAGAATAGCAATCAGCCCCAGCATTTT
TRBV7-9,TRBJ1-6,NA,NA,CASGRDIYNSPLHF,TGTGCCAGCGGCCGGGACATCTATAATTCACCCCTCCACTTT
TRBV10-1,TRBJ2-7,NA,NA,CASSKGVYYEQYF,TGCGCCAGCAGTAAGGGGGTATATTACGAGCAGTACTTC
TRBV11-2,TRBJ2-1,TRBD2,NA,CASSSPRGAGGVYNEQFF,TGTGCCAGCAGCTCCCCCAGAGGGGCGGGAGGCGTATACAATGAGCAGTTCTTC
TRBV2,TRBJ1-1,NA,NA,CASRSHPQGITEAFF,TGTGCCAGCAGGTCCCATCCCCAGGGTATCACTGAAGCTTTCTTT
TRBV6-2/TRBV6-3,TRBJ2-7,NA,NA,CASSYAKPIYEQYF,TGTGCCAGCAGTTACGCGAAACCCATCTACGAGCAGTACTTC
TRBV30,TRBJ1-1,NA,NA,CAWSLRGHEAFF,TGTGCCTGGAGTCTGCGGGGGCACGAAGCTTTCTTT
TRBV19,TRBJ2-1,NA,NA,CASSIDLTGSSSYNEQFF,TGTGCCAGTAGTATAGATCTAACAGGGAGTTCTTCTTACAATGAGCAGTTCTTC
TRBV28,TRBJ2-3,TRBD2,NA,CASSRLKAGAEDTQYF,TGTGCCAGCAGCCGCCTGAAAGCGGGAGCCGAAGATACGCAGTATTTT
TRBV7-9,TRBJ1-3,NA,few,CASSSTGSGNTIYF,TGTGCCAGCAGCTCTACAGGTAGTGGAAACACCATATATTTT
TRBV27,TRBJ2-5,NA,NA,CASSPLYQETQYF,TGTGCCAGCAGTCCTCTGTACCAAGAGACCCAGTACTTC
TRBV3-1/TRBV3-2,TRBJ1-2,NA,NA,CASSQLQGRGYGYTF,TGTGCCAGCAGCCAACTTCAGGGGAGAGGCTATGGCTACACCTTC
TRBV7-6,TRBJ1-3,TRBD1,NA,CASSFGDRGGNTIYF,TGTGCCAGCAGCTTTGGGGACAGGGGAGGAAACACCATATATTTT
TRBV7-6,TRBJ1-3,NA,few,CASSLGGGRTGNTIYF,TGTGCCAGCAGCTTAGGGGGGGGCAGGACTGGAAACACCATATATTTT
TRBV18,TRBJ1-2,TRBD1,NA,CASSPLGQDYGYTF,TGTGCCAGCTCACCATTGGGACAGGACTATGGCTACACCTTC
TRBV3-1/TRBV3-2,TRBJ2-7,NA,NA,CASSPGGNTYEQYF,TGTGCCAGCAGCCCGGGGGGCAATACCTACGAGCAGTACTTC
TRBV29-1,TRBJ2-3,TRBD1,NA,CSVEDRGGDTQYF,TGCAGCGTTGAGGACAGGGGCGGAGATACGCAGTATTTT
TRBV14,TRBJ2-1,TRBD1,NA,CASSQGTVEQFF,TGTGCCAGCAGCCAGGGGACAGTTGAGCAGTTCTTC
TRBV24-1,TRBJ1-1,TRBD1,NA,CATSDFERDRDPTLNTEAFF,TGTGCCACCAGTGATTTTGAGAGGGACAGGGATCCCACACTGAACACTGAAGCTTTCTTT
TRBV19,TRBJ2-7,TRBD1,NA,CASSILGQGDEQYF,TGTGCCAGTAGTATTCTGGGACAGGGGGACGAGCAGTACTTC
TRBV11-2,TRBJ2-7,TRBD2,NA,CASSVHGTSGGYEQYF,TGTGCCAGCAGCGTTCACGGCACTAGCGGGGGGTACGAGCAGTACTTC
TRBV7-9,TRBJ2-4,TRBD1,NA,CASSSHSGTEGIQYF,TGTGCCAGCAGCTCGCACTCCGGGACAGAGGGCATTCAGTACTTC
TRBV5-6,TRBJ1-2,NA,NA,CASSPRSSWRGYTF,TGTGCCAGCAGCCCGCGGTCTTCTTGGCGTGGCTACACCTTC
TRBV28,TRBJ1-5,TRBD1,NA,CASAQGADQPQHF,TGTGCCAGCGCCCAGGGGGCGGACCAGCCCCAGCATTTT
TRBV5-1,TRBJ1-1,NA,NA,CASRPSGQLRTEAFF,TGCGCCAGCAGGCCAAGTGGGCAGTTAAGGACTGAAGCTTTCTTT
TRBV18,TRBJ1-1,NA,NA,CASSQQGLLTEAFF,TGTGCCAGCTCACAGCAGGGGTTGTTAACTGAAGCTTTCTTT
TRBV6-2/TRBV6-3,TRBJ1-1,NA,NA,CASSYSLGAVWGTEAFF,TGTGCCAGCAGTTACTCGTTGGGGGCCGTCTGGGGCACTGAAGCTTTCTTT
TRBV3-1/TRBV3-2,TRBJ1-2,NA,NA,CASSQDPRMDGYTF,TGTGCCAGCAGCCAAGATCCCAGGATGGATGGCTACACCTTC
TRBV4-2,TRBJ2-7,TRBD2,once,CASSSRGGSSYEQYF,TGTGCCAGCAGCTCCCGCGGGGGGAGCTCCTACGAGCAGTACTTC
TRBV5-6,TRBJ2-1,TRBD2,once,CASSLGRLAGEDNEQFF,TGTGCCAGCAGCTTGGGGAGACTAGCGGGAGAGGACAATGAGCAGTTCTTC
TRBV7-9,TRBJ1-5,NA,NA,CASGFGTPYSNQPQHF,TGTGCCTCCGGGTTTGGGACACCATATAGCAATCAGCCCCAGCATTTT
TRBV4-2,TRBJ2-1,TRBD2,NA,CASSQDTSGVSNEQFF,TGTGCCAGCAGCCAAGATACTAGCGGGGTCTCGAATGAGCAGTTCTTC
TRBV2,TRBJ1-6,TRBD1,NA,CASAIDRGAGNSPLHF,TGTGCCAGCGCAATCGACAGGGGGGCGGGGAATTCACCCCTCCACTTT
TRBV12-5,TRBJ2-7,TRBD1,few,CASGLEYRGSYEQYF,TGTGCTAGTGGTTTGGAATACAGGGGATCCTACGAGCAGTACTTC
TRBV11-2,TRBJ1-1,NA,NA,CASSLDRDITEAFF,TGTGCCAGCAGCTTAGATCGGGACATCACTGAAGCTTTCTTT
TRBV27,TRBJ1-1,NA,NA,CASSLTGQMNTEAFF,TGTGCCAGCAGTTTAACCGGACAGATGAACACTGAAGCTTTCTTT
TRBV5-1,TRBJ1-2,NA,NA,CASSPRTVTYGYTF,TGCGCCAGCAGCCCCCGGACAGTTACCTATGGCTACACCTTC
TRBV7-3,TRBJ2-7,NA,NA,CASSFGQDYSYEQYF,TGTGCCAGCAGCTTCGGACAGGACTATTCCTACGAGCAGTACTTC
TRBV6-5,TRBJ2-7,TRBD1,NA,CASSTTGTASYEQYF,TGTGCCAGCAGTACCACCGGGACAGCGTCCTACGAGCAGTACTTC
TRBV6-2/TRBV6-3,TRBJ1-1,NA,NA,CASSRPEGVGTEAFF,TGTGCCAGCAGTCGCCCGGAGGGTGTGGGCACTGAAGCTTTCTTT
TRBV11-2,TRBJ2-1,TRBD2,NA,CASSPGTSGSEQFF,TGTGCCAGCAGCCCCGGGACTAGCGGGAGCGAGCAGTTCTTC
TRBV7-7,TRBJ2-5,TRBD2,NA,CASSSGLAGVAQETQYF,TGTGCTAGCAGCTCGGGACTAGCGGGAGTGGCCCAAGAGACCCAGTACTTC